The 5 T cell receptor beta chains reported below all come from one sample, sequenced in a study of cytomegalovirus exposure and HLA in healthy donors (dated by TCRdb to 2016 to 2017). The library came from the immunoSEQ multiplex PCR assay. A mixture of 60 forward primers for TCR Vbeta segments and 13 reverse primers for TCR Jbeta segments was used in the multiplex PCR. Drawn from immuneACCESS, this table holds only the in-frame rearrangements with V and J called that TCRdb kept. Clones are partly lost; checked studies trace under half to an unresolved V gene and leave the rest unexplained. This sample's table contains under 100,000 clones. The biggest ten clones account for about 3.4% of the sample. Sequenced: PBMCs. The receptors come from a woman aged 25 to 39 in good health and CMV-seronegative.

V is TRBV14 and J is TRBJ2-1; TRBD2 agrees at 8 bases. The J segment lost 4 bases and the V segment lost 2 bases, leaving 16 bases of the junction unmatched. This CDR3 contains 19 residues. Per germline, CDR1 SGHDN and CDR2 FVKESK. The CDR3 DNA sequence: TGTGCCAGCAGCCAATATCTCTCAGCTGCGGGGGGCTTGTACAATGAGCAGTTCTTC. Its translation: CASSQYLSAAGGLYNEQFF.

This chain links TRBV19 with TRBJ2-2; 8 positions match TRBD1. The V segment lost 5 bases and the J segment 2 bases; nucleotides outside the gene matches: 7. The germline CDR1 and CDR2 sequences are LNHDA and SQIVND (reference sequence). There are 16 residues in the CDR3. Written as DNA, the CDR3 is TGTGCCAGTAGTCCTAGGGGACAGGACAACACCGGGGAGCTGTTTTTT. Its translation is CASSPRGQDNTGELFF.

V gene TRBV7-9 combines with J gene TRBJ1-1; tentative D call: TRBD1 (5 bases). The CDR3 covers 14 residues. Germline CDR1 is SEHNR and CDR2 is FQNEAQ (reference sequence). Deletions cut 1 base from V and 0 bases from J, with 6 bases between. The CDR3 nucleotides read TGTGCCAGCAGCTTAGGGGGCTTGAACACTGAAGCTTTCTTT. This codes for CASSLGGLNTEAFF.

CDR3 nucleotides: TGTGCCAGCTCAACCCAGACTAGCTGGAGCCCCGAGCAGTACTTC. Its protein is CASSTQTSWSPEQYF. The chain combines TRBV18 with TRBJ2-7; TRBD2 aligns across 7 bases. The CDR3 sequence is 15 residues long. From germline, CDR1 is KGHSH and CDR2 LQKENI. With 5 bases clipped from V and 6 bases from J, the junction kept 13 bases outside the gene matches.

The J gene is TRBJ1-1, the V gene TRBV4-1, with D unclear. The CDR3 has 11 residues. Germline assignment: CDR1 MGHRA and CDR2 YSYEKL. V lost 4 bases, J lost 6 bases, and 6 bases lay in between. CDR3 DNA sequence: TGCGCCAGCAGCCGGGAGGCTGAAGCTTTCTTT. It yields the protein CASSREAEAFF.